This is a list of T cell receptor beta chains from one sample in a study of T cells in Graves' hyperthyroidism and ophthalmopathy. TCRdb used MiXCR to reprocess the multiplex PCR reads, holding one entry per CDR3 protein. The sample has around 300,000 distinct CDR3 sequences, about 15% seen once. The sample consisted of blood. Receptors were obtained from a woman aged 30 to 39 with Graves' hyperthyroidism. The CDR3 runs from the conserved cysteine through the conserved F or W. The order of the fields is V gene, clone size, J gene, D gene, CDR3 DNA, CDR3 protein. The D gene is left open where the match is weak. Clone size is not always given. Where it is, it says once, few, many or a class for expanded clones.

TRBV3-1	.	TRBJ2-3	TRBD2	TGTGCCAGCAGCCAAGAATACGGGAGGGGCACAGATACGCAGTATTTT	CASSQEYGRGTDTQYF
TRBV20-1	many	TRBJ1-3	.	TGCAGTGCTAGAGATCTCAGGTCCGTGGGCTCTGGAAACACCATATATTTT	CSARDLRSVGSGNTIYF
TRBV5-1	many	TRBJ2-1	TRBD2	TGCGCCAGCAGCATAGCGGGAGCGGTCAATGAGCAGTTCTTC	CASSIAGAVNEQFF
TRBV12-3/TRBV12-4	many	TRBJ1-1	.	TGTGCCAGCAGTCTGACGGGAGAAGCTTTCTTT	CASSLTGEAFF
TRBV4-3	.	TRBJ2-7	.	TGCGCCAGCAGCCAAGATCTGCTCCCCCAGGGATCCATCTACGAGCAGTACTTC	CASSQDLLPQGSIYEQYF
TRBV25-1	once	TRBJ2-7	TRBD1	TGTGCCAGCAGTTTTCCGGGACAGGGTAGGCACGAGCAGTACTTC	CASSFPGQGRHEQYF
TRBV2	many	TRBJ1-5	.	TGTGCCAGCAGTGAGTCGCAAGCAGGTCAGCCCCAGCATTTT	CASSESQAGQPQHF
TRBV20-1	.	TRBJ2-3	.	TGCAGTGCTCTGGGTCCCTTTACAGATACGCAGTATTTT	CSALGPFTDTQYF
TRBV12-3/TRBV12-4	many	TRBJ2-7	.	TGTGCCAGCAGTTACGGGGTCGAGCAGTACTTC	CASSYGVEQYF
TRBV11-2	many	TRBJ2-7	TRBD1	TGTGCCAGCAGCCCTCGACAGGGTCGGTACGAGCAGTACTTC	CASSPRQGRYEQYF
TRBV20-1	many	TRBJ1-4	TRBD1	TGCAGTGCTAGAGATATACAGGGGACGGAAAAACTGTTTTTT	CSARDIQGTEKLFF
TRBV14	.	TRBJ2-5	TRBD2	TGTGCCAGCAGCCAAGATCCTTTGGTAGCGGGAGCTGGTGAGACCCAGTACTTC	CASSQDPLVAGAGETQYF
TRBV29-1	.	TRBJ2-7	.	TGCAGCGTTGGGTCCCCCTCTTCCCAATTCTACGAGCAGTACTTC	CSVGSPSSQFYEQYF
TRBV2	few	TRBJ2-3	.	TGTGCCAGCAGTGCGGCAGATGCGCAGTATTTT	CASSAADAQYF
TRBV5-1	many	TRBJ2-7	.	TGCGCCAGCAGTGTCACCGGGAGAGCAGACGAGCAGTACTTC	CASSVTGRADEQYF
TRBV7-3	.	TRBJ1-2	TRBD1	TGTGCCAGCAGCGCCGGGACAGGGGAGGGCTACACCTTC	CASSAGTGEGYTF
TRBV7-9	.	TRBJ2-7	.	TGTGCCAGCAGCTTAGTGGTAGGCGCTTATTACTCCTACGAGCAGTACTTC	CASSLVVGAYYSYEQYF
TRBV5-1	few	TRBJ2-1	.	TGCGCCAGCAGCTTGGAGACCTATGAGCAGTTCTTC	CASSLETYEQFF
TRBV11-1	many	TRBJ1-1	TRBD1	TGTGCCAGCAGTAGGACCGGGACAGGACTTAACACTGAAGCTTTCTTT	CASSRTGTGLNTEAFF
TRBV20-1	many	TRBJ2-3	.	TGCAGTGCTAGAGATCCTGTCAGGCTCAGGCAGTATTTT	CSARDPVRLRQYF
TRBV6-2/TRBV6-3	.	TRBJ1-1	.	TGTGCCAGCAGCTACCTCCCAGGCCTTAACACTGAAGCTTTCTTT	CASSYLPGLNTEAFF
TRBV5-1	many	TRBJ2-7	.	TGCGCCAGCAGCTTCCGACCGTCAGGGGGGGGGTACGAGCAGTACTTC	CASSFRPSGGGYEQYF
TRBV10-1	few	TRBJ1-1	TRBD1	TGCGCCAGCCGGGGACAGGTAGACGCTGAAGCTTTCTTT	CASRGQVDAEAFF
TRBV24-1	.	TRBJ2-7	TRBD2	TGTGCCACCAGTGACAGCGGGAGATTAAGTCACGAGCAGTACTTC	CATSDSGRLSHEQYF
TRBV7-7	many	TRBJ2-1	.	TGTGCTAGCAGCTTAGATTCGGGACACCCCTTGTACAATGAGCAGTTCTTC	CASSLDSGHPLYNEQFF
TRBV12-3/TRBV12-4	many	TRBJ2-1	TRBD2	TGTGCCAGCAGCCTTTCAGTAGGGACTAGTTTCGTCAATGAGCAGTTCTTC	CASSLSVGTSFVNEQFF
TRBV28	.	TRBJ1-2	.	TGTGCCAGCAGCCCTCCCGGGGGCTCAATCGGCTACACCTTC	CASSPPGGSIGYTF
TRBV19	.	TRBJ2-2	.	TGTGCCAGTAGTATTCGGGGGGCGCGAACCGGGGAGCTGTTTTTT	CASSIRGARTGELFF
TRBV6-2/TRBV6-3	few	TRBJ2-3	.	TGTGCCAGCAGCCTCTCAGGGAAAGATACGCAGTATTTT	CASSLSGKDTQYF
TRBV5-6	few	TRBJ2-1	.	TGTGCCAGCAGCTTGGGACGCAGTAATGAGCAGTTCTTC	CASSLGRSNEQFF
TRBV20-1	.	TRBJ1-1	.	TGCAGTGCTAGCAGGCCGAGGAAGAACACTGAAGCTTTCTTT	CSASRPRKNTEAFF
TRBV18	few	TRBJ2-3	TRBD2	TGTGCCAGCTCACCGCCAGCGGGAGGGCCGCTAGATACGCAGTATTTT	CASSPPAGGPLDTQYF